Below are 30 T cell receptor beta chains sequenced from a single sample in a study of regulatory T cells in long-lasting Graves disease. The time point: newly diagnosed GD, antithyroid drugs for less than 3 months. The TCR library was made from RNA extracted from PBMCs. Arm-PCR of CDR3 regions with iRepertoire HTBI primers generated TCR beta libraries. TCRdb reprocessed the multiplex PCR reads with MiXCR, giving one entry per CDR3 protein. The table lists a few hundred thousand distinct CDR3 sequences, over 9.5% of them singletons, with approximately 17% in the top ten. The sample also formed part of further work on T cells in Graves' hyperthyroidism and ophthalmopathy.

This material consisted of peripheral blood mononuclear cells (PBMCs), taken at new diagnosis, from a patient treated with antithyroid drugs. The receptors stem from a woman aged 18-29 years with Graves disease.

This clonotype was seen repeatedly, ten times or more. V usage is TRBV5-1 and J usage is TRBJ1-5; 7 bases fit TRBD1. Germline CDR1 reads SGHRS; CDR2 reads YFSETQ. The CDR3 has 15 residues. Trimming removed 4 bases from V and 5 bases from J; junction bases left unmatched: 9. CDR3 in DNA: TGCGCCAGCAGCGTCCGGACAGGACGGGATCAGCCCCAGCATTTT. This translates into CASSVRTGRDQPQHF.

Ten or more counts support this clonotype. The J gene is TRBJ2-7, the V gene TRBV20-1; D might be TRBD2 (6 bases). In germline, CDR1 is DFQATT, CDR2 SNEGSKA (reference sequence). V was shortened by 1 base and J by 0 bases, with 10 bases between the two germline ends. The CDR3 contains 14 residues. The CDR3: CSARGSGSSYEQYF. DNA of the CDR3: TGCAGTGCTAGAGGTAGCGGAAGCTCCTACGAGCAGTACTTC.

In this sample, this clonotype turned up many times. V and J are TRBV7-6 and TRBJ2-5; possibly TRBD2 for D (6 bases). V shed 6 bases and J shed 4 bases, with 12 bases lying between them. In germline, CDR1 is SGHVS, CDR2 FNYEAQ. This CDR3 is built from 13 residues. The CDR3 coding sequence is TGTGCCAGCAGTACGTGGAGGGGAGAGACCCAGTACTTC. It translates to CASSTWRGETQYF.

Regarding this clonotype: Being one base from a much bigger clone, this may be a read error. V gene TRBV7-6 combines with J gene TRBJ2-7, with D possibly matching TRBD2 (5 bases). Germline lookup yields CDR1 SGHVS and CDR2 FNYEAQ. This CDR3 is 18 amino acids long. Written as DNA, the CDR3 is TGTGTCAGCAGCTTAGCGCCTGTTGGGGTGGGATCCTCCTACGAGCAGTACTTC. It specifies CVSSLAPVGVGSSYEQYF.

This clonotype was observed at least ten times. The V gene is TRBV12-3 or TRBV12-4, the J gene TRBJ2-1; 11 bases fit TRBD2. This CDR3 is 17 amino acids long. Trimming took 4 bases from V and 2 from J; bases not matched to a gene: 7. CDR3 sequence (DNA): TGTGCCAGCAGTTACGGTAGCGGGAGGGTCCCCTACAATGAGCAGTTCTTC. Protein product: CASSYGSGRVPYNEQFF.

This clonotype was counted many times. The rearrangement joins TRBV6-2 or TRBV6-3 to TRBJ2-1; tentatively, D is TRBD1 (5 bases). The CDR3 sequence is 15 residues long. V lost 8 bases to trimming and J lost 6 bases, with 20 bases between them. Germline CDR1 and CDR2: MNHEY and SVGEGT. The CDR3 bases are TGTGCCAGCGTTGATCGTAACAGGAACCTCAATGAGCAGTTCTTC. As protein: CASVDRNRNLNEQFF.

This clonotype was detected many times. The V and J genes are TRBV15 and TRBJ2-7; 7 bases agree with TRBD2. V lost 0 bases to trimming and J lost 0 bases; unmatched junction nucleotides: 8. The germline CDR1 and CDR2 sequences are LNHNV and YYDKDF (reference sequence). The CDR3 is 17 amino acids. CDR3 bases: TGTGCCACCAGCAGAGATACTGGGACTACCAGCTCCTACGAGCAGTACTTC. It codes for CATSRDTGTTSSYEQYF.

This clonotype was found a few times. The genes are TRBV6-5 and TRBJ1-5; the D is unclear. This CDR3 is built from 16 residues. The germline gives CDR1 MNHEY, CDR2 SVGAGI. Deletions cut 1 base from V and 0 bases from J, with 10 bases between. CDR3 sequence reads: CASSYFRAVSNQPQHF. The CDR3 nucleotides are TGTGCCAGCAGTTACTTTAGGGCGGTTAGCAATCAGCCCCAGCATTTT.

This clonotype was seen at least ten times. V usage is TRBV28 and J usage is TRBJ2-7; unclear D gene. The CDR3 has 16 amino acids. V lost 2 bases, J lost 4 bases, and 18 bases lay in between. Germline V gene data show CDR1 as MDHEN and CDR2 as SYDVKM. The CDR3 DNA reads as TGTGCCAGCAGTTTAACCGCGACTCTCTACGGGTACGAGCAGTACTTC. Translation gives CASSLTATLYGYEQYF.

The J gene is TRBJ2-7, the V gene TRBV9; D call uncertain. In germline, CDR1 is SGDLS, CDR2 YYNGEE. V was pared by 0 bases and J by 3 bases, with 13 bases between. This CDR3 comprises 15 residues. Here the CDR3 reads CASSVGLGRYYEQYF. CDR3 nucleotide sequence: TGTGCCAGCAGCGTAGGGTTAGGGCGATACTACGAGCAGTACTTC. Filled out from reference TRBV9 and TRBJ2-7, the complete variable domain reads DSGVTQTPKHLITATGQRVTLRCSPRSGDLSVYWYQQSLDQGLQFLIQYYNGEERAKGNILERFSAQQFPDLHSELNLSSLELGDSALYFCASSVGLGRYYEQYFGPGTRLTVT.

In its sample, this clonotype was seen many times. The rearrangement links TRBV29-1 to TRBJ2-3; D assignment may be TRBD1 or TRBD2 (6 bases each). V was pared by 8 bases and J by 0 bases, with 15 bases between. CDR3 size: 14 residues. Germline CDR1 and CDR2: SQVTM and ANQGSEA. CDR3 nucleotides: TGCAGCCTTCGGAGGGGGACAAGCACAGATACGCAGTATTTT. This codes for CSLRRGTSTDTQYF.

V and J are TRBV7-2 and TRBJ1-1; D possibly corresponds to TRBD1 (5 bases). CDR1 is SGHTA, CDR2 FQGNSA, per germline. Trimming pared 5 bases from V and 0 bases from J, leaving 13 bases between. The CDR3 length is 15 residues. CDR3 coding DNA: TGTGCCAGCAGCATCGGGACCATCCTGAACACTGAAGCTTTCTTT. The encoded protein is CASSIGTILNTEAFF.

The CDR3 nucleotides are TGTGCCAGCAGCAGCCGGGGGACACCTGAGCAGTTCTTC. It is translated as CASSSRGTPEQFF. The rearrangement joins TRBV9 to TRBJ2-1, with D perhaps being TRBD1 or TRBD2 (6 bases each). Looked up from germline, CDR1 is SGDLS and CDR2 is YYNGEE. This CDR3 has 13 amino acids. Trimming removed 4 bases from V and 9 bases from J, with 14 bases in between.

This clonotype has ten or more counts. This chain connects TRBV3-1 to TRBJ1-2; 8 bases align to TRBD1. CDR1 LGHDT and CDR2 YNNKEL come from the germline V gene (reference sequence). The CDR3 consists of 16 residues. J lost 4 bases, V lost 2 bases, and 9 bases had no gene match. CDR3 bases: TGTGCCAGCAGCCAACGCTGGACAGGGACTAGCTATGGCTACACCTTC. Protein product: CASSQRWTGTSYGYTF.

The chain combines TRBV7-2 with TRBJ1-2, with D tentatively TRBD1 (6 bases). Trimming stripped 3 bases from V and 2 bases from J, with 22 bases between. Germline-derived CDR1 and CDR2 are SGHTA and FQGNSA. The CDR3 spans 18 residues. The CDR3 reads CASSFFSPPGHKNYGYTF. CDR3 sequence (DNA): TGTGCCAGCAGCTTTTTTTCCCCCCCGGGACACAAAAACTATGGCTACACCTTC.

In this sample, this clonotype turned up a few times. The rearrangement joins TRBV7-8 to TRBJ1-1; 7 bases are a match to TRBD1. Unmatched junction bases numbered 15, after V lost 5 bases and J lost 0 bases. Germline V gene sequence: CDR1 SGHVS, CDR2 FQNEAQ. CDR3 length equals 18 residues. CDR3 nucleotides: TGTGCCAGCAGCCCGAGGACAGGCAGAATTCAAATGAACACTGAAGCTTTCTTT. Translated: CASSPRTGRIQMNTEAFF.

This clonotype was detected many times. The chain has TRBV2 and TRBJ1-2; 7 bases fit TRBD1. The CDR3 totals 15 residues. Per germline, CDR1 SNHLY and CDR2 FYNNEI. V lost 2 bases to trimming and J lost 5 bases; unmatched junction nucleotides: 8. DNA of the CDR3: TGTGCCAGCAGTGAAACGGGACAGCCTTCGTATGGCTACACCTTC. Translating gives CASSETGQPSYGYTF. The complete variable domain, with remaining parts taken from reference TRBV2 and TRBJ1-2, reads EPEVTQTPSHQVTQMGQEVILRCVPISNHLYFYWYRQILGQKVEFLVSFYNNEISEKSEIFDDQFSVERPDGSNFTLKIRSTKLEDSAMYFCASSETGQPSYGYTFGSGTRLTVV.

The genes are TRBV28 and TRBJ2-7, with TRBD1 matching over 9 bases. Germline trimming cut 5 bases from V and 7 bases from J; bases unmatched to any gene: 9. The length of the CDR3 is 14 residues. Germline CDR1 and CDR2: MDHEN and SYDVKM. The CDR3 loop reads CASSPTGGAGEQYV. The CDR3 bases are TGTGCCAGCAGTCCCACAGGGGGCGCCGGGGAGCAGTACGTC.

Worth noting for this clonotype: This may come from a read error, since a much larger clone is one base off. This chain links TRBV6-2 or TRBV6-3 with TRBJ2-4, with a possible D match to TRBD2 (6 bases). Gene TRBJ2-7 matches the end of the DNA better, so the J call may be wrong. This CDR3 contains 15 residues. The V gene's germline CDR1 is MNHEY and CDR2 SVGEGT. The CDR3 sequence: CASKEGYGAADEQYF. In nucleotides, the CDR3 is TGTGCCAGCAAGGAGGGTTACGGGGCTGCTGACGAGCAGTACTTC.

The sample holds many counts of this clonotype. The chain is built from TRBV6-5 and TRBJ2-2, with D perhaps matching TRBD1 (6 bases). The CDR3 is made up of 15 amino acids. The V gene's germline CDR1 is MNHEY and CDR2 SVGAGI. V gave up 2 bases and J gave up 6 bases, with 13 bases separating them. CDR3: CASSYPYRVSGELFF. CDR3 DNA sequence: TGTGCCAGCAGTTACCCCTACAGGGTTTCCGGGGAGCTGTTTTTT.

In this sample, this clonotype turned up many times. This rearrangement joins TRBV7-2 to TRBJ2-1; possibly TRBD1 for D (5 bases). Germline lookup yields CDR1 SGHTA and CDR2 FQGNSA. The CDR3 length is 17 residues. Trimming took off 3 bases at V and 0 bases at J, with 15 bases between the two ends. This CDR3 is CASSFGAVDVSYNEQFF. The CDR3 nucleotides are TGTGCCAGCAGCTTTGGGGCGGTCGACGTCTCCTACAATGAGCAGTTCTTC. The full variable domain, rest sourced from reference TRBV7-2 and TRBJ2-1, is GAGVSQSPSNKVTEKGKDVELRCDPISGHTALYWYRQSLGQGLEFLIYFQGNSAPDKSGLPSDRFSAERTGGSVSTLTIQRTQQEDSAVYLCASSFGAVDVSYNEQFFGPGTRLTVL.

This clonotype occurred many times. DNA for the CDR3: TGTGCCAGTATTCCCGAGCCCCCCGGACCGCCGACGTTCTACGCCGGGGAGCTGTTTTTT. Amino acids: CASIPEPPGPPTFYAGELFF. The chain employs TRBV27 and TRBJ2-2; D not certain. The CDR3 spans 20 residues. Deletions cut 9 bases from V and 6 bases from J, with 35 bases between. Per the germline V gene, CDR1 is MNHEY and CDR2 is SMNVEV (reference sequence).

This clonotype was observed at least ten times. The chain carries TRBV7-6 and TRBJ2-5, with 10 nucleotides matching TRBD2. V dropped 1 base and J dropped 2; count of bases not matched to a gene: 4. Germline values: CDR1 SGHVS, CDR2 FNYEAQ. The CDR3 covers 16 residues. The CDR3 is CASSLEGLARQETQYF. The CDR3 coding sequence is TGTGCCAGCAGCTTAGAGGGACTAGCGAGGCAAGAGACCCAGTACTTC.

This clonotype was observed many times. The chain uses TRBV4-3 and TRBJ1-2, with D possibly being TRBD1 (6 bases). Germline CDR1 and CDR2: LGHNA and YSLEER. The CDR3 loop spans 14 amino acids. Trimming removed 0 bases at V and 4 bases at J, with 9 bases between. The CDR3: CASSQEWTVYGYTF. The CDR3 DNA reads TGCGCCAGCAGCCAAGAGTGGACAGTCTATGGCTACACCTTC.

In the case of this clonotype: A junction boundary mismatches the germline segment, possibly from a read error. The genes are TRBV11-2 and TRBJ2-1; 10 positions agree with TRBD2. The CDR3 sequence is 16 residues long. Germline CDR1 and CDR2: SGHAT and FQNNGV. The CDR3 region is CASSWTSGNSYNAQFF. DNA for the CDR3: TGTGCCAGCAGCTGGACTAGCGGTAACTCCTATAATGCGCAGTTCTTC.

This clonotype was observed many times. The chain has TRBV2 and TRBJ2-1; 16 bases agree with TRBD2. Germline V CDR1 and CDR2: SNHLY, FYNNEI. The CDR3 runs 20 residues. The V and J ends lost 2 bases and 7 bases, in that order; junction bases with no gene match: 14. The CDR3: CASSERGGLAGGQEGNEQFF. For the CDR3, the DNA is TGTGCCAGCAGTGAAAGGGGGGGACTAGCGGGGGGGCAAGAAGGTAATGAGCAGTTCTTC.

V is TRBV7-9 and J is TRBJ1-4; possible D gene TRBD1, 5 bases. Germline lookup yields CDR1 SEHNR and CDR2 FQNEAQ (reference sequence). Trimming stripped 5 bases from V and 3 bases from J, with 13 bases between. This CDR3 comprises 15 residues. In nucleotides, the CDR3 is TGTGCCAGCAGCCCCCGTCCAGGGCCTAATGAAAAACTGTTTTTT. Translation: CASSPRPGPNEKLFF. The variable domain in full, with the rest retrieved from reference TRBV7-9 and TRBJ1-4, is DTGVSQNPRHKITKRGQNVTFRCDPISEHNRLYWYRQTLGQGPEFLTYFQNEAQLEKSRLLSDRFSAERPKGSFSTLEIQRTEQGDSAMYLCASSPRPGPNEKLFFGSGTQLSVL.

With regard to this clonotype: A much larger clone differs by one base, so this may be a read error. The CDR3 region has the DNA TGTGCCAGCAGCTTAGGGCGGCTAGCGGGGTACTACAATGAGCAGTTCTTC. Its protein product is CASSLGRLAGYYNEQFF. The chain employs TRBV7-9 and TRBJ2-1; 9 bases match TRBD2. The CDR3 is made up of 17 amino acids. V lost 1 base, J lost 3 bases, and 7 bases stayed unmatched. In germline, CDR1 is SEHNR, CDR2 FQNEAQ (reference sequence).

The table lists this clonotype with many counts. The rearrangement links TRBV7-9 to TRBJ1-1, with D perhaps matching TRBD1 (5 bases). The CDR3 is made up of 17 amino acids. CDR1 and CDR2 (germline): SEHNR, FQNEAQ (reference sequence). Trimming shortened V by 5 bases and J by 4 bases, and 23 bases separated the two germline ends. CDR3 bases: TGTGCCAGCAGCCTAGAGCGGGGCACCACCGGATTCACTGAAGCTTTCTTT. Amino acids: CASSLERGTTGFTEAFF.

For this clonotype: Possible read error: a much larger clone is one base away. This chain uses TRBV5-5 with TRBJ2-1; 8 bases align to TRBD1. The germline CDR1 and CDR2 sequences are SGHKS and YYEKEE (reference sequence). The CDR3 is 16 amino acids. V lost 1 base and J lost 6; bases outside the gene matches: 9. The CDR3 region is CASSLKLRGPVNEQFF. The CDR3 DNA is TGTGCCAGCAGCTTGAAGCTCAGGGGGCCTGTCAATGAGCAGTTCTTC. The full variable domain, its missing parts supplied by reference TRBV5-5 and TRBJ2-1, is DAGVTQSPTHLIKTRGQQVTLRCSPISGHKSVSWYQQVLGQGPQFIFQYYEKEERGRGNFPDRFSARQFPNYSSELNVNALLLGDSALYLCASSLKLRGPVNEQFFGPGTRLTVL.